This entry is about one T cell receptor (beta chain). This clonotype was seen more than once but under ten times. Its binding antigen is unknown. No clone much larger than this one lies a single base away; base qualities are absent. TCRdb lists the instrument as Illumina HiSeq 2500. TCR beta libraries were prepared by quantitative 5'-RACE with molecular barcodes. Concerning the study's data processing: Disease-linked TCR variants were identified with a new computational method built on a probabilistic model of VDJ rearrangement. The raw public reads went through TCRdb reprocessing: fastp at Q25, MiXCR clone calling, in-frame beta chains kept. Rows matching on CDR3 protein sequence are summarized as one entry with the most common DNA and genes. The V and J calls here are based on TCRdb, not the publication. The sample data list about 220,000 distinct CDR3 sequences, and 25% to 30% of these were observed just once. The ten largest clones take up about 6.2% of the sample.

The sample originates from a study of CD8 T cells in ankylosing spondylitis (dated by TCRdb to the late 2010s). In terms of the full investigation: To find TCR variants linked to disease, the study profiled T cell receptor beta repertoires in ankylosing spondylitis patients and healthy donors. The full study cohort comprised 25 ankylosing spondylitis patients and 85 to 120 healthy donors. Peripheral blood samples were taken, and synovial fluid was additionally collected from ankylosing spondylitis patients.

Here is what the overall study found, with its caveats: A CD8+ phenotype was shown by the disease-linked clones, which were found at relatively low frequencies in peripheral blood. Blood from ankylosing spondylitis patients appeared to be characterized by a TCR beta motif composed of about 8 highly homologous amino acid variants. Some motif variants were previously reported in synovial fluid and blood of reactive arthritis patients, suggesting common disease-initiation mechanisms. According to the report, matched synovial fluid samples from ankylosing spondylitis patients were significantly enriched for the disease-linked clones.

The source material was blood, either unsorted or a sorted T cell fraction (not recorded which). The receptor comes from a male donor with ankylosing spondylitis or in good health (not recorded which).

The nucleotide sequence reads TGCAGTGCATCCCGTAAGGGGTTCGACGAGCAGTACTTC. Protein translation: CSASRKGFDEQYF. The chain is encoded by TRBV20-1 joined to TRBJ2-7; perhaps TRBD1 is the D gene, with 5 bases matching. Cut back by 6 bases and 5 bases, the V and J ends lie 17 bases apart. The CDR3 covers 13 residues, taking in both the cysteine and the phenylalanine. Only the CDR3 portion is preserved as DNA: 39 bases, with reading frame beginning at the first base. Per the germline V gene (reference sequence), DFQATT is the CDR1 and SNEGSKA is the CDR2.